These 25 T cell receptor beta chains came from one sample sequenced in a study of cytomegalovirus exposure and HLA in healthy donors. Primers included in the PCR were 60 Vbeta and 13 Jbeta primers. Sequencing used immunoSEQ multiplex PCR; TCRdb keeps in-frame clones, though not all of them. The sample records some 120,000 clones, about 80% being singletons. Sample: PBMCs. The receptors shown here come from a man aged 18 to 29 in good health and CMV-seronegative.

This sequence joins TRBV27 and TRBJ2-7; possible D gene TRBD1, 5 bases. Trimming took 3 bases from V and 3 from J, leaving 15 bases between them. Germline values: CDR1 MNHEY, CDR2 SMNVEV (reference sequence). This CDR3 has 15 residues. The DNA for the CDR3 is TGTGCCAGCAGTTTGAGCAGGGTAATACTCTACGAGCAGTACTTC. Protein: CASSLSRVILYEQYF.

The chain joins TRBV2 to TRBJ2-1; 11 bases map to TRBD2. CDR1 and CDR2 from the germline V gene are SNHLY and FYNNEI. Trimming removed 6 bases from V and 6 bases from J; junction bases left unmatched: 4. This CDR3 is built from 14 residues. CDR3 residues: CASRTGLAVNEQFF. The CDR3 region has the DNA TGTGCCAGCAGGACGGGACTAGCGGTCAATGAGCAGTTCTTC.

In DNA, the CDR3 is TGTGCCAGCTCACGGGGGACAGGGGACTACGAGCAGTACTTC. This gives the protein CASSRGTGDYEQYF. The J gene is TRBJ2-7, the V gene TRBV18; 10 bases are a match to TRBD1. The junction had 3 bases not matched to a gene; V was cut back by 4 bases and J by 3 bases. The CDR3 runs 14 residues. CDR1 KGHSH and CDR2 LQKENI come from the germline V gene.

This clone has only one observation. This chain joins TRBV6-5 and TRBJ1-2; D unclear. V was pared by 6 bases and J by 0 bases, with 11 bases between. The germline CDR1 and CDR2 sequences are MNHEY and SVGAGI. This CDR3 has 14 residues. Written as DNA, the CDR3 is TGTGCCAGCAGCTTAGACGGAGCTAACTATGGCTACACCTTC. Translated, it gives CASSLDGANYGYTF.

The chain employs TRBV5-5 and TRBJ1-2, with a weak D call TRBD1 (5 bases). The CDR3 sequence is 14 residues long. V lost 1 base to trimming and J lost 2 bases, with 9 bases between them. Germline V gene lookup returns CDR1 SGHKS and CDR2 YYEKEE (reference sequence). The CDR3 loop is CASSLRRVNYGYTF. The CDR3 DNA reads TGTGCCAGCAGCTTGCGCAGGGTCAACTATGGCTACACCTTC.

This clone was observed once. CDR3 sequence: CASSYFCGAAGNEQFF. In nucleotides, the CDR3 is TGTGCCAGCAGTTACTTTTGTGGGGCCGCAGGCAATGAGCAGTTCTTC. V and J are TRBV6-5 and TRBJ2-1, with D maybe TRBD1 (5 bases). The CDR3 has 16 residues. Trimming cost V 1 base and J 6 bases, with 16 bases left between them. In germline, CDR1 is MNHEY, CDR2 SVGAGI.

This rearrangement joins TRBV7-8 to TRBJ2-1; D perhaps matches TRBD1 (5 bases). Germline assignment: CDR1 SGHVS and CDR2 FQNEAQ. V was trimmed by 3 bases and J by 7 bases, leaving 10 bases between them. The CDR3 sequence is 13 residues long. CDR3 sequence reads: CASSLRTSNEQFF. For the CDR3, the DNA is TGTGCCAGCAGCTTGCGGACATCAAATGAGCAGTTCTTC.

The count of this clone is one. J is TRBJ1-5 and V is TRBV19; 9 nucleotides agree with TRBD1. Germline CDR1 is LNHDA and CDR2 is SQIVND (reference sequence). The CDR3 covers 19 residues. J lost 1 base, V lost 5 bases, and 15 bases had no gene match. As DNA, the CDR3 is TGTGCCAGTAGTGCTTCCGGGACAGGGATAGGTAAGAGCAATCAGCCCCAGCATTTT. Translated: CASSASGTGIGKSNQPQHF.

This sequence joins TRBV10-3 and TRBJ2-5; 9 bases agree with TRBD2. Germline loops: CDR1 ENHRY, CDR2 SYGVKD. Trimming took 1 base from V and 3 from J; bases not matched to a gene: 0. There are 14 residues in the CDR3. The CDR3 spells CAISELAGEETQYF. Here the CDR3 DNA reads TGTGCCATCAGTGAGTTAGCGGGGGAAGAGACCCAGTACTTC.

This clone occurred once. The chain links TRBV2 to TRBJ2-7, with D possibly matching TRBD2 (6 bases). The CDR3 loop spans 14 amino acids. The germline CDR1 and CDR2 sequences are SNHLY and FYNNEI. With 6 bases removed from V and 2 bases from J, the gap between germline ends came to 14 bases. CDR3 nucleotide sequence: TGTGCCAGCAGCGGTGGGACTTCCACCTACGAGCAGTACTTC. Translation: CASSGGTSTYEQYF.

This clone turned up a few times. V usage is TRBV6-6 and J usage is TRBJ1-4; 8 nucleotides agree with TRBD1. In germline, CDR1 is MNHNY, CDR2 SVGAGI (reference sequence). This CDR3 has 15 residues. The junction had 2 bases not matched to a gene; V was cut back by 5 bases and J by 0 bases. As DNA, the CDR3 is TGTGCCAGCAGTCAGGGGGCTGCAACTAATGAAAAACTGTTTTTT. It encodes CASSQGAATNEKLFF.

The V gene is TRBV4-1, the J gene TRBJ1-2; 7 bases align to TRBD1. This CDR3 is 15 amino acids long. V was pared by 0 bases and J by 7 bases, with 8 bases of the junction left unmatched. Per germline, CDR1 MGHRA and CDR2 YSYEKL. The CDR3 bases are TGCGCCAGCAGCCAAGATCGAACAGGGGAGTTTGGCTACACCTTC. Residues: CASSQDRTGEFGYTF.

This chain joins TRBV7-9 and TRBJ1-4, with TRBD1 matching over 8 bases. This CDR3 has 14 amino acids. The germline gives CDR1 SEHNR, CDR2 FQNEAQ (reference sequence). V trimming: 5 bases; J trimming: 5 bases; junction bases outside the gene matches: 4. This chain's CDR3 is CASSLRQGNEKLFF. For the CDR3, the DNA is TGTGCCAGCAGCCTAAGACAGGGGAATGAAAAACTGTTTTTT.

This chain connects TRBV7-7 to TRBJ2-2; D is ambiguous. V dropped 2 bases and J dropped 6 bases, with 10 bases sitting between them. The CDR3 is 14 amino acids. CDR1 and CDR2 (germline): SSHAT, FNYEAQ (reference sequence). The CDR3 spells CASSLQHPAGELFF. In nucleotides, the CDR3 is TGTGCCAGCAGCTTACAACACCCCGCCGGGGAGCTGTTTTTT. Together with reference TRBV7-7 and TRBJ2-2, the CDR3 gives the full variable domain: GAGVSQSPRYKVTKRGQDVTLRCDPISSHATLYWYQQALGQGPEFLTYFNYEAQPDKSGLPSDRFSAERPEGSISTLTIQRTEQRDSAMYRCASSLQHPAGELFFGEGSRLTVL.

J is TRBJ1-5 and V is TRBV7-2; 7 bases agree with TRBD1. CDR1 and CDR2 (germline): SGHTA, FQGNSA. This CDR3 region has 15 residues. V trimming: 4 bases; J trimming: 0 bases; junction bases outside the gene matches: 3. The CDR3 sequence: CASSSGQSSNQPQHF. As DNA, the CDR3 is TGTGCCAGCAGCTCGGGACAGTCTAGCAATCAGCCCCAGCATTTT.

This clone appeared a few times. The chain employs TRBV21-1 and TRBJ1-1. TRBV21-1 is listed as a pseudogene. The CDR3 loop spans 16 amino acids. Written as DNA, the CDR3 is TGTGCCAGCAGCAAAAGACGCCCGGGGGTAGGCACTGAAGCTTTCTTT. Its translation: CASSKRRPGVGTEAFF.

CDR3 DNA sequence: TGTGCCAGCAGCCAGGGACTAGCGGGGGGGCCAGGCGATGAGCAGTTCTTC. Translating it yields CASSQGLAGGPGDEQFF. This chain joins TRBV5-4 and TRBJ2-1; 16 bases fit TRBD2. The V gene's germline CDR1 is SGHNT and CDR2 YYREEE (reference sequence). The V gene end was trimmed by 4 bases and the J gene end by 8 bases; junction bases not matched to a gene: 9. This CDR3 comprises 17 residues.

The chain has TRBV27 and TRBJ2-5; 7 bases fit TRBD2. The CDR3 consists of 15 residues. CDR1 MNHEY and CDR2 SMNVEV come from the germline V gene (reference sequence). V dropped 5 bases and J dropped 2; count of bases not matched to a gene: 8. Here the CDR3 reads CASSLFGTTQETQYF. CDR3 sequence (DNA): TGTGCCAGCAGTCTATTCGGGACTACTCAAGAGACCCAGTACTTC.

The rearrangement joins TRBV6-1 to TRBJ1-1; tentative D call: TRBD1 (5 bases). This CDR3 region has 13 residues. V gave up 5 bases and J gave up 4 bases, with 11 bases separating them. CDR1 and CDR2 (germline): MNHNS, SASEGT. CDR3 protein: CASSYQGSTEAFF. The CDR3 DNA reads TGTGCCAGCAGTTATCAGGGAAGCACTGAAGCTTTCTTT.

The J gene is TRBJ1-1, the V gene TRBV5-4, with 8 bases aligning to TRBD1. Trimming removed 0 bases from V and 4 bases from J; junction bases left unmatched: 8. Germline loops: CDR1 SGHNT, CDR2 YYREEE (reference sequence). The length of the CDR3 is 16 residues. CDR3 protein: CASSLDDRGWGTEAFF. The CDR3 DNA reads as TGTGCCAGCAGCTTGGACGACAGGGGCTGGGGCACTGAAGCTTTCTTT.

V gene TRBV29-1 combines with J gene TRBJ1-1; weak D call: TRBD1 (6 bases). Germline loops: CDR1 SQVTM, CDR2 ANQGSEA. This CDR3 is built from 12 residues. V was cut by 6 bases and J by 1 base, with 9 bases left in between. The CDR3 protein is CSVDRTNTEAFF. CDR3 in DNA: TGCAGCGTCGACAGGACGAACACTGAAGCTTTCTTT.

V is TRBV19 and J is TRBJ1-2; D unresolved. Germline loops: CDR1 LNHDA, CDR2 SQIVND (reference sequence). The CDR3 spans 10 residues. V was clipped by 8 bases and J by 4 bases, with 5 bases between them. Here the CDR3 DNA reads TGTGCCAGTTACAGCTATGGCTACACCTTC. This codes for CASYSYGYTF.

The chain uses TRBV27 and TRBJ2-3; 7 positions match TRBD1. Trimming took 3 bases from V and 4 from J; bases not matched to a gene: 10. Germline V CDR1 and CDR2: MNHEY, SMNVEV (reference sequence). The CDR3 covers 16 residues. Here the CDR3 DNA reads TGTGCCAGCAGTTTTAGGCCGGTAGGGACAGCAGATACGCAGTATTTT. This translates into CASSFRPVGTADTQYF.

The V call is TRBV4-2, the J call TRBJ1-3, with D possibly being TRBD1 (6 bases). CDR1 and CDR2 (germline): LGHNA, YNFKEQ. The V gene lost 4 bases and the J gene lost 1 base, with 11 bases spanning the gap. This CDR3 has 15 residues. The CDR3 DNA reads TGTGCCAGCAGCCGAACAGGGACGTCTGGAAACACCATATATTTT. Protein sequence: CASSRTGTSGNTIYF.

This clone turned up a few times. The V gene is TRBV10-2, the J gene TRBJ2-7; 12 nucleotides line up with TRBD2. Germline CDR1 and CDR2: WSHSY and SAAADI. The CDR3 extends over 14 amino acids. Germline trimming cut 6 bases from V and 5 bases from J; bases unmatched to any gene: 5. The chain's CDR3 is CASRLAGGGNEQYF. For the CDR3, the DNA is TGCGCCAGCAGACTAGCGGGGGGCGGTAACGAGCAGTACTTC.